This TCR beta chain was retrieved from a study of T cells after yellow fever vaccination (dated by TCRdb to the late 2010s). Background for the entire study: Libraries from fractions with low cell numbers were prepared with the SMART-Seq v4 Ultra Low Input RNA kit. Bulk TCR alpha and beta repertoires were sequenced longitudinally to track T-cell clones before and after primary and booster YFV17D yellow fever vaccination. The cohort comprised two healthy male donors, one aged 18 to 30 and one aged 30 to 40 years. Blood was drawn at multiple timepoints before and after primary and secondary immunization, with bulk PBMC replicates and cell subsets isolated.

What this sample's treatment or condition label stands for: live attenuated yellow fever vaccine strain. PBMCs were isolated from peripheral blood using a standard Ficoll-Paque protocol. Dynabeads CD4 and CD8 positive selection kits were used to isolate the CD4 and CD8 T-cell fractions. TriZol was used to extract RNA from bulk PBMCs, from CD4 and CD8 fractions, and from dextramer-positive and dextramer-negative fractions. On the study overall, not on this receptor specifically: Because only a couple of donors were included in the study, the extent to which the findings can be generalized is limited. Because abundant contaminating clonotypes from the bulk population could be contained in FACS-sorted repertoires, computational filtering was required. After the booster, most of the clones that had expanded following primary vaccination were detected again (almost 98% of CD4 and around 88% of CD8), which suggests that memory was broadly maintained. A small fraction of clonotypes showed up in both the CD4 and CD8 compartments, probably as a result of convergent recombination. Compared with the primary T-cell response, the secondary T-cell response was faster but weaker, reaching its peak on day 5 rather than on day 15.

The data were produced on an Illumina NovaSeq 6000. TCR cDNA was made using 5'RACE template switching, a step that added a universal primer site and unique molecular identifiers. Priming of cDNA synthesis was performed from both the TCR alpha and TCR beta constant segments. Library amplification used two PCR steps, and the second PCR step added sample barcodes and sequencing adapters. Libraries were sequenced on Illumina HiSeq 2500 (2x100 bp) or NovaSeq (2x150 bp). The study's own analysis went as follows. Demultiplexing of reads and collapsing into UMI consensus sequences were performed with MIGEC, and V(D)J alignment was carried out with MiXCR. Using edgeR on replicate PBMC samples, clonotypes were called vaccine-responding if FDR was below 0.01 and the log2 fold change was above 5 up to day 15. Each bulk clonotype was labeled CD4 or CD8 based on which sequenced repertoire, CD4 or CD8, contained the clonotype at higher abundance. TCRdb reworked the public reads: Q25 trimming with fastp, MiXCR clone assembly, productive beta chains retained. For every CDR3 protein sequence, its rows merge into one entry that carries the most common genes and DNA. The V and J calls, along with clone size, are taken from TCRdb and not from the paper's own processing. The sample includes just over 250,000 distinct CDR3 sequences, with around 5.2% observed a single time. Clones ranked in the top ten supply less than 3.5% of the sample.

This clonotype appeared many times. The antigen it binds to is not known. No per-base quality is available; no much larger clone lies one base away. The CDR3, from cysteine to phenylalanine, totals 13 residues. Only the CDR3 region is kept as DNA, spanning 39 bases read in frame from base 1. The trim is 0 bases for V and 5 bases for J, with a gap of 7 bases between the germline ends. Via the germline V gene, CDR1 is LGHNA and CDR2 YSLEER. The chain uses TRBV4-3 and TRBJ2-5; the D gene cannot be resolved reliably. This sequence originates from a young man who received the YFV17D yellow fever vaccine. This material consisted of CD4+ T cells sorted from PBMCs, taken on the day of the yellow fever booster vaccination. The CDR3 reads CASSQEGIETQYF. The nucleotide sequence reads TGCGCCAGCAGCCAAGAAGGGATCGAGACCCAGTACTTC.